The 19 T cell receptor beta chains listed next were all sequenced from one sample in a study of T cells in Graves' hyperthyroidism and ophthalmopathy. RNA transcripts provided the source from which TCR beta CDR3 regions were amplified. A set of HTBI primers served as the primers for a first-round RT-PCR of the TCR CDR3. MiXCR was run by TCRdb on the multiplex PCR reads, yielding one entry per CDR3 protein. The table lists hundreds of thousands of distinct CDR3 sequences, approximately 14% of them singletons, with around 4.1% in the top ten. The sample was blood. Receptor source: a woman in her forties with Graves' ophthalmopathy.

This clonotype has a count of ten or more. This rearrangement joins TRBV20-1 to TRBJ2-4; tentative D call: TRBD1 (7 bases). From germline, CDR1 is DFQATT and CDR2 SNEGSKA (reference sequence). V lost 6 bases, J lost 4 bases, and 16 bases lay in between. The CDR3 totals 14 residues. The CDR3 bases are TGCAGTGCGAGGCAACCAGGGGGGAAAAACATTCAGTACTTC. Translated: CSARQPGGKNIQYF.

Ten or more counts support this clonotype. V is TRBV9 and J is TRBJ2-2, with 8 bases aligning to TRBD1. Germline CDR1 SGDLS, CDR2 YYNGEE. V lost 3 bases to trimming and J lost 2 bases; unmatched junction nucleotides: 6. This CDR3 region has 16 residues. Written as DNA, the CDR3 is TGTGCCAGCAGCGGACCTGGGACAGGAAACACCGGGGAGCTGTTTTTT. Translated: CASSGPGTGNTGELFF.

This clonotype has only a few counts. The rearrangement links TRBV5-1 to TRBJ2-2, with D perhaps TRBD2 (5 bases). The CDR3 totals 15 residues. CDR1 and CDR2 from the germline V gene are SGHRS and YFSETQ. Trimming stripped 0 bases from V and 4 bases from J, with 10 bases between. In nucleotides, the CDR3 is TGCGCCAGCAGCTTGGAGGGAGTCGGCACCGGGGAGCTGTTTTTT. It yields the protein CASSLEGVGTGELFF.

Ten or more counts support this clonotype. The V and J genes are TRBV28 and TRBJ2-7, with D possibly called TRBD1 or TRBD2 (5 bases each). The CDR3 consists of 14 residues. Trimming stripped 7 bases from V and 4 bases from J, with 17 bases between. The germline V gene has CDR1 MDHEN and CDR2 SYDVKM. The CDR3 sequence is CASMSGPRGYEQYF. The DNA of the CDR3 is TGTGCCAGCATGTCAGGGCCCCGGGGTTACGAGCAGTACTTC. Complete variable domain (other parts from reference TRBV28 and TRBJ2-7): DVKVTQSSRYLVKRTGEKVFLECVQDMDHENMFWYRQDPGLGLRLIYFSYDVKMKEKGDIPEGYSVSREKKERFSLILESASTNQTSMYLCASMSGPRGYEQYFGPGTRLTVT.

The rearrangement links TRBV7-9 to TRBJ2-7; unclear D gene. Trimming removed 7 bases from V and 3 bases from J, with 13 bases in between. Germline CDR1 and CDR2: SEHNR and FQNEAQ (reference sequence). This CDR3 region has 13 residues. CDR3 region: CASTPRIGYEQYF. As DNA, the CDR3 is TGTGCCAGCACCCCCCGCATTGGCTACGAGCAGTACTTC.

Many counts were recorded for this clonotype. The chain employs TRBV24-1 and TRBJ2-5; possibly TRBD2 for D (5 bases). Per germline, CDR1 KGHDR and CDR2 SFDVKD. The CDR3 sequence is 16 residues long. The V gene lost 1 base and the J gene lost 4 bases, with 15 bases spanning the gap. The DNA of the CDR3 is TGTGCCACCAGTGATTTTGCGGGTCGTGCGGTAGAGACCCAGTACTTC. It codes for CATSDFAGRAVETQYF.

The table lists this clonotype with a few counts. At one end, the junction sequence differs from germline, possibly due to a read error. V gene TRBV4-2 combines with J gene TRBJ1-1; no firm D call. The germline CDR1 and CDR2 sequences are LGHNA and YNFKEQ. The length of the CDR3 is 16 residues. Here the CDR3 reads CASGQDWSTITTEAFF. Written as DNA, the CDR3 is TGTGCCAGCGGCCAAGATTGGAGTACAATAACGACTGAAGCTTTCTTT.

This clonotype was detected a few times. J is TRBJ2-2 and V is TRBV9; no definite D call. The CDR3 runs to 15 residues. The germline gives CDR1 SGDLS, CDR2 YYNGEE. V lost 4 bases to trimming and J lost 6 bases, with 16 bases between them. Written as DNA, the CDR3 is TGTGCCAGCAGCCCCCCTTGGGGTGGCGCCGGGGAGCTGTTTTTT. Translating it yields CASSPPWGGAGELFF. The whole variable domain, filled in from reference TRBV9 and TRBJ2-2, reads DSGVTQTPKHLITATGQRVTLRCSPRSGDLSVYWYQQSLDQGLQFLIQYYNGEERAKGNILERFSAQQFPDLHSELNLSSLELGDSALYFCASSPPWGGAGELFFGEGSRLTVL.

This clonotype came up many times. This sequence joins TRBV12-3 or TRBV12-4 and TRBJ1-1, with a tentative D call TRBD1 (5 bases). Trimming cost V 7 bases and J 1 base, with 13 bases left between them. CDR3 length: 14 residues. CDR3 bases: TGTGCCAGCACAGAAGGACACGGGAACACTGAAGCTTTCTTT. Its translation: CASTEGHGNTEAFF.

This clonotype came up many times. The CDR3 spells CATSLGTSGAEELFF. The CDR3 DNA is TGTGCCACCAGCTTGGGGACTAGCGGGGCGGAGGAGCTGTTTTTT. V usage is TRBV15 and J usage is TRBJ2-2, with 13 bases aligning to TRBD2. Trimming at V came to 5 bases and at J to 10 bases, leaving 7 bases not matched to a gene. The CDR3 loop spans 15 amino acids. Germline V gene sequence: CDR1 LNHNV, CDR2 YYDKDF (reference sequence). Based on the CDR3 plus reference TRBV15 and TRBJ2-2, the full variable domain is DAMVIQNPRYQVTQFGKPVTLSCSQTLNHNVMYWYQQKSSQAPKLLFHYYDKDFNNEADTPDNFQSRRPNTSFCFLDIRSPGLGDTAMYLCATSLGTSGAEELFFGEGSRLTVL.

This clonotype has at least ten counts. The genes are TRBV20-1 and TRBJ2-7; the D gene could be TRBD1 or TRBD2 (6 bases each). Deletions cut 4 bases from V and 4 bases from J, with 20 bases between. The germline V gene has CDR1 DFQATT and CDR2 SNEGSKA (reference sequence). The CDR3 runs to 15 residues. Here the CDR3 reads CSATPFLLGGYEQYF. The CDR3 nucleotides are TGCAGTGCTACGCCTTTCCTTCTAGGGGGGTACGAGCAGTACTTC.

The rearrangement links TRBV20-1 to TRBJ2-5; D might be TRBD1 (5 bases). V was clipped by 8 bases and J by 5 bases, with 18 bases between them. CDR1 and CDR2 from the germline V gene are DFQATT and SNEGSKA (reference sequence). This CDR3 is built from 13 residues. The CDR3 DNA reads TGCAGTCCGACTCCAGGGCCGCTGGAGACCCAGTACTTC. It encodes CSPTPGPLETQYF.

The rearrangement uses TRBV5-1 and TRBJ1-4, with unresolved D. The V and J ends lost 4 bases and 2 bases respectively, with 18 bases between them. Germline-derived CDR1 and CDR2 are SGHRS and YFSETQ. CDR3 length: 17 residues. CDR3 region: CASSPANGRTTNEKLFF. CDR3 nucleotide sequence: TGCGCCAGCAGCCCGGCTAACGGAAGAACGACTAATGAAAAACTGTTTTTT.

This clonotype has a count of ten or more. The V call is TRBV10-3, the J call TRBJ2-7, with D maybe TRBD1 (7 bases). This CDR3 has 15 residues. V lost 5 bases and J lost 2, with 16 bases in between. Germline V gene data show CDR1 as ENHRY and CDR2 as SYGVKD. CDR3 nucleotides: TGTGCCATCAGTTCCCGGGGGACAGAGCCCTACGAGCAGTACTTC. It specifies CAISSRGTEPYEQYF.

Ten or more counts support this clonotype. The gene calls are TRBV28 and TRBJ1-1, with D unclear. This CDR3 is 12 amino acids long. The V gene's germline CDR1 is MDHEN and CDR2 SYDVKM. The V and J ends lost 5 bases and 7 bases respectively, with 11 bases between them. This CDR3 is CASSPSYLEAFF. CDR3 nucleotide sequence: TGTGCCAGCAGTCCCTCCTACCTTGAAGCTTTCTTT.

The genes are TRBV5-6 and TRBJ2-7; perhaps TRBD1 as D (6 bases). The V end was cut by 3 bases, the J end by 0 bases, with 13 bases between. The V gene's germline CDR1 is SGHDT and CDR2 YYEEEE. This CDR3 contains 15 residues. The CDR3 region has the DNA TGTGCCAGCAGCTATGGACAGTACAGCTCCTACGAGCAGTACTTC. Amino acid sequence: CASSYGQYSSYEQYF.

The chain recombines TRBV6-4 with TRBJ1-1; D remains unclear. Trimming removed 0 bases from V and 4 bases from J, with 9 bases in between. CDR1 MRHNA and CDR2 SNTAGT come from the germline V gene. CDR3 length: 14 amino acids. In DNA form, the CDR3 reads TGTGCCAGCAGTGACTCGGTTGGGAGCACTGAAGCTTTCTTT. Protein: CASSDSVGSTEAFF.

The chain links TRBV19 to TRBJ2-7, with TRBD1 matching over 9 bases. V was clipped by 9 bases and J by 5 bases; unmatched bases: 14. This CDR3 comprises 15 residues. Germline lookup yields CDR1 LNHDA and CDR2 SQIVND (reference sequence). CDR3 protein: CASHPPGQGIHEQYF. The CDR3 coding sequence is TGTGCCAGCCACCCACCGGGACAGGGTATTCACGAGCAGTACTTC.

This clonotype was found many times. The V gene is TRBV19, the J gene TRBJ2-5; D is perhaps TRBD1 (6 bases). Looked up from germline, CDR1 is LNHDA and CDR2 is SQIVND (reference sequence). The ends were cut back, 7 bases at V and 5 bases at J, with 14 bases in the middle. CDR3 size: 13 residues. In nucleotides, the CDR3 is TGTGCCAGTAAGCAGGGGCCGGGGGAGACCCAGTACTTC. Translation: CASKQGPGETQYF.